The 3 T cell receptor beta chains listed next were all sequenced from one sample in a study of blood T cell repertoires in COVID-19. Produced via immunoSEQ multiplex PCR; TCRdb's table is partial and in-frame only. The sample contains roughly 140,000 clones, about 88% of which appear only once. Sequencing used peripheral blood. The receptors were sampled from a human donor in a cohort sampled during active COVID-19.

The chain uses TRBV9 and TRBJ2-2; 7 nucleotides line up with TRBD1. CDR3 length: 14 residues. Per germline, CDR1 SGDLS and CDR2 YYNGEE. Unmatched junction bases numbered 7, after V lost 6 bases and J lost 5 bases. The CDR3 region is CASTGAGGTGELFF. DNA for the CDR3: TGTGCCAGCACTGGGGCAGGGGGAACCGGGGAGCTGTTTTTT.

This clone was observed a single time. The J gene is TRBJ2-3, the V gene TRBV15; 13 bases align to TRBD2. This CDR3 has 19 residues. Germline trimming cut 3 bases from V and 2 bases from J; bases unmatched to any gene: 11. From germline, CDR1 is LNHNV and CDR2 YYDKDF (reference sequence). The CDR3 DNA reads TGTGCCACCAGCAGGGGACTAGCGGGGACTACGTGGGTCACAGATACGCAGTATTTT. Its protein product is CATSRGLAGTTWVTDTQYF.

This chain joins TRBV25-1 and TRBJ2-2; 7 bases align to TRBD1. With V trimmed by 6 bases and J by 1 base, 5 bases remained unmatched. The CDR3 covers 15 residues. The V gene's germline CDR1 is MGHDK and CDR2 SYGVNS. The CDR3 is CASRPRTGNTGELFF. DNA of the CDR3: TGTGCCAGCAGACCGAGGACAGGGAACACCGGGGAGCTGTTTTTT.